This TCR beta chain came from a study of blood T cell repertoires in COVID-19. The wider study: T cells, B-cell-depleted T cells, or PBMCs provided the cDNA or gDNA that served as material.

In the original workflow: It was from reference gene primer amplification that nucleated cell counts were estimated. Here immunoSEQ multiplex PCR was the method, and the copy in TCRdb shows in-frame clones only, minus some. V, J and clone size were drawn from that table, and D and trimming were deduced from the DNA. The sample holds more than 400,000 clones, approximately 90% seen once. This clone was picked up one time. J gave up 4 bases and V 0 bases, and 9 bases lay outside the gene matches. The germline CDR1 and CDR2 sequences are PRHDT and FYEKMQ (reference sequence). The CDR3 has 17 amino acids. Individuals aged about 18 to 100 years were recruited from roughly 22 US areas.

Sequenced material: PBMCs or T cells enriched from blood (not recorded which). The rearrangement uses TRBV13 and TRBJ1-2, with 9 bases aligning to TRBD1. The origin of this receptor is a woman younger than 30 who had recovered from COVID-19. The CDR3 protein is CASSLGTNRGLTYGYTF. The CDR3 DNA reads as TGTGCCAGCAGCTTAGGAACGAACAGGGGGCTGACCTATGGCTACACCTTC.